What follows are 15 T cell receptor beta chains derived from one specimen sequenced in a study of T-cell reconstitution after alpha-beta-depleted transplantation in children. The authors prepared the TCRbeta library with unique molecular identifiers. MiXCR, applied by TCRdb to the PCR reads, yields one record per CDR3 protein. The sample yields 500,000 to 750,000 distinct CDR3 sequences, approximately 12% seen once. This material consisted of PBMCs, mostly from graft donor cells, taken 360 days after TCRalphabeta/CD19-depleted stem cell transplant. Receptor source: a male patient aged 10 to 17 who had a stem cell transplant for acute myeloid leukemia, so the T cells may come from the graft donor.

The rearrangement joins TRBV13 to TRBJ2-1; TRBD1 matches at 9 bases. V was pared by 6 bases and J by 3 bases, with 21 bases of the junction left unmatched. Looked up from germline, CDR1 is PRHDT and CDR2 is FYEKMQ (reference sequence). CDR3 size: 20 residues. CDR3 DNA sequence: TGTGCCAGCAGGTCTGGGTGGGACAGGGAGGGGCGTGGCGGCTACAATGAGCAGTTCTTC. Residues: CASRSGWDREGRGGYNEQFF.

This clonotype was recorded a few times. This chain connects TRBV20-1 to TRBJ2-7, with D hard to call. In germline, CDR1 is DFQATT, CDR2 SNEGSKA (reference sequence). V lost 6 bases and J 3 bases, leaving 15 bases between the germline ends. The CDR3 is 13 residues long. CDR3 residues: CSAAVDAGYEQYF. DNA for the CDR3: TGCAGTGCGGCGGTGGACGCAGGCTACGAGCAGTACTTC.

The chain recombines TRBV6-2 or TRBV6-3 with TRBJ2-6; TRBD2 matches at 9 bases. The germline V gene has CDR1 MNHEY and CDR2 SVGEGT. Trimming cost V 5 bases and J 2 bases; bases outside gene matches: 13. This CDR3 spans 19 amino acids. CDR3 DNA sequence: TGTGCCAGCAGTCCCACTTCGGGACTAGCAAGTCCTGGGGCCAACGTCCTGACTTTC. It specifies CASSPTSGLASPGANVLTF.

There are many counts of this clonotype. V usage is TRBV29-1 and J usage is TRBJ2-1; D is uncertain. This CDR3 comprises 9 residues. CDR1 SQVTM and CDR2 ANQGSEA come from the germline V gene. Trimming took off 3 bases at V and 8 bases at J, with 2 bases between the two ends. As DNA, the CDR3 is TGCAGCGTTGACTATGAGCAGTTCTTC. It encodes CSVDYEQFF.

This clonotype was detected a few times. The rearrangement links TRBV5-1 to TRBJ2-7; 8 positions agree with TRBD1. The V gene end was trimmed by 4 bases and the J gene end by 6 bases; junction bases not matched to a gene: 15. The germline V gene has CDR1 SGHRS and CDR2 YFSETQ. This CDR3 comprises 16 residues. The CDR3 is CASSVYGDRGWVEQYF. CDR3 DNA: TGCGCCAGCAGCGTATACGGAGACAGGGGATGGGTCGAGCAGTACTTC.

This clonotype was seen just once. A much larger clonotype is one base distant, so this may be a read error. The chain joins TRBV20-1 to TRBJ2-7, with 14 bases lining up with TRBD2. CDR3 length equals 15 residues. Germline V CDR1 and CDR2: DFQATT, SNEGSKA (reference sequence). CDR3 sequence reads: CSARPGTSGSNEHYF. The CDR3 region has the DNA TGCAGTGCTAGACCCGGGACTAGCGGGAGTAACGAGCATTACTTC.

This clonotype was detected once. V gene TRBV7-3 combines with J gene TRBJ1-1; D is unclear. The germline V and J ends were trimmed by 0 bases and 0 bases, with 5 bases remaining between them. The CDR3 extends over 14 amino acids. In germline, CDR1 is SGHTA, CDR2 FQGTGA. The CDR3 nucleotides read TGTGCCAGCAGCTTAACACCCATGAACACTGAAGCTTTCTTT. Its protein product is CASSLTPMNTEAFF.

The table lists this clonotype with many counts. The chain's CDR3 is CASSLGPQETQYF. The CDR3 DNA follows: TGTGCCAGCAGCTTAGGTCCCCAAGAGACCCAGTACTTC. The chain has TRBV11-3 and TRBJ2-5; D uncertain. The CDR3 loop spans 13 amino acids. The V gene's germline CDR1 is SGHNT and CDR2 YENEEA. V lost 1 base and J lost 1, with 4 bases in between.

The gene calls are TRBV28 and TRBJ2-1, with 10 bases fitting TRBD2. CDR1 is MDHEN, CDR2 SYDVKM, per germline. The trim removed 3 bases at V and 0 bases at J, leaving 11 bases unmatched. This CDR3 spans 19 amino acids. Here the CDR3 DNA reads TGTGCCAGCAGTTTCGGGCGAGCGGGAGGGCCCAGCTCCTACAATGAGCAGTTCTTC. Its translation: CASSFGRAGGPSSYNEQFF.

This clonotype was observed at least ten times. The chain couples TRBV5-1 to TRBJ1-2; 7 bases align to TRBD1. Germline V gives CDR1 SGHRS, CDR2 YFSETQ. The V and J ends lost 4 bases and 0 bases, in that order; junction bases with no gene match: 3. This CDR3 region has 14 residues. The CDR3 coding sequence is TGCGCCAGCAGCACGGACAGGTCTAACTATGGCTACACCTTC. Translating gives CASSTDRSNYGYTF.

This chain links TRBV18 with TRBJ2-7, with TRBD2 matching 14 bases. V lost 6 bases, J lost 2 bases, and 9 bases stayed unmatched. The CDR3 covers 17 residues. Germline CDR1 KGHSH, CDR2 LQKENI. The CDR3 nucleotides read TGTGCCAGCTCGCAAATTGGACTAGCGGGAGGCCCCTACGAGCAGTACTTC. This codes for CASSQIGLAGGPYEQYF.

This sequence joins TRBV7-6 and TRBJ2-1, with D maybe TRBD1 (6 bases). The length of the CDR3 is 15 residues. Germline-derived CDR1 and CDR2 are SGHVS and FNYEAQ. V lost 0 bases and J lost 6, with 12 bases in between. The CDR3 reads CASSLALDSLNEQFF. The DNA for the CDR3 is TGTGCCAGCAGCTTAGCCCTGGACAGCCTCAATGAGCAGTTCTTC. Drawing the rest from reference TRBV7-6 and TRBJ2-1, the complete variable domain is GAGVSQSPRYKVTKRGQDVALRCDPISGHVSLYWYRQALGQGPEFLTYFNYEAQQDKSGLPNDRFSAERPEGSISTLTIQRTEQRDSAMYRCASSLALDSLNEQFFGPGTRLTVL.

This clonotype showed up just a few times. The chain recombines TRBV20-1 with TRBJ2-7; D is possibly TRBD2 (6 bases). This CDR3 has 16 amino acids. Germline CDR1 reads DFQATT; CDR2 reads SNEGSKA (reference sequence). V lost 7 bases and J 1 base, leaving 23 bases between the germline ends. The chain's CDR3 is CSGRLGSGLLSYEQYF. CDR3 nucleotide sequence: TGCAGTGGACGCTTGGGGAGCGGGCTACTTTCCTACGAGCAGTACTTC.

This clonotype was found many times. The chain uses TRBV7-6 and TRBJ2-1, with 10 nucleotides matching TRBD2. CDR1 and CDR2 (germline): SGHVS, FNYEAQ. The CDR3 spans 15 residues. The J segment lost 10 bases and the V segment lost 4 bases, leaving 10 bases of the junction unmatched. CDR3 bases: TGTGCCAGCAGCTCACTACTAGCGGGACAGGAAGAGCAGTTCTTC. This translates into CASSSLLAGQEEQFF.

This clonotype was observed a handful of times. V and J are TRBV29-1 and TRBJ2-7, with 10 bases aligning to TRBD2. V was pared by 0 bases and J by 0 bases, with 5 bases of the junction left unmatched. Germline V gene data show CDR1 as SQVTM and CDR2 as ANQGSEA. There are 16 residues in the CDR3. CDR3 in DNA: TGCAGCGTTGAAGATCGTGTAGCGGGAGGCTCCTACGAGCAGTACTTC. Translating it yields CSVEDRVAGGSYEQYF.